The next 25 T cell receptor beta chains were all read from a single sample in a study of T cells in Graves' hyperthyroidism and ophthalmopathy. TCR beta CDR3 region amplification was performed from RNA transcripts. TCR CDR3 underwent first-round RT-PCR with the HTBI primer set. TCRdb re-analysed the multiplex PCR reads in MiXCR, keeping a single row per CDR3 protein. The table records under 500,000 distinct CDR3 sequences, over 12% of them present only once. Specimen: blood. The receptors come from a man in his fifties or sixties with Graves' ophthalmopathy.

This clonotype occurred many times. The rearrangement uses TRBV3-1 and TRBJ2-1; D not resolved. Germline CDR1 is LGHDT and CDR2 is YNNKEL (reference sequence). The CDR3 is made up of 12 amino acids. The germline V and J ends were trimmed by 0 bases and 7 bases, with 4 bases remaining between them. CDR3 bases: TGTGCCAGCAGCCAAGATTTGAATGAGCAGTTCTTC. It translates to CASSQDLNEQFF.

This clonotype came up many times. V gene TRBV6-6 combines with J gene TRBJ2-1; D possibly corresponds to TRBD2 (6 bases). The V end was cut by 2 bases, the J end by 2 bases, with 10 bases between. Germline loops: CDR1 MNHNY, CDR2 SVGAGI (reference sequence). CDR3 length equals 15 residues. The DNA for the CDR3 is TGTGCCAGCAGTTACGGGGGGAGCACCTACAATGAGCAGTTCTTC. Its translation is CASSYGGSTYNEQFF.

Many counts were recorded for this clonotype. J is TRBJ1-4 and V is TRBV6-1; D possibly corresponds to TRBD1 (6 bases). The CDR3 loop spans 16 amino acids. Germline CDR1 and CDR2: MNHNS and SASEGT. Deletions cut 4 bases from V and 0 bases from J, with 12 bases between. The CDR3 DNA reads TGTGCCAGCAGTGCAGGGGACCTTGCAACTAATGAAAAACTGTTTTTT. This translates into CASSAGDLATNEKLFF.

J is TRBJ2-6 and V is TRBV19; a weak D match, TRBD2 (5 bases). Deletions cut 5 bases from V and 0 bases from J, with 14 bases between. This CDR3 is built from 17 residues. From germline, CDR1 is LNHDA and CDR2 SQIVND (reference sequence). Here the CDR3 reads CASSASGSYSGANVLTF. The CDR3 nucleotides read TGTGCCAGTAGTGCCAGCGGTTCTTACTCTGGGGCCAACGTCCTGACTTTC.

This clonotype was recorded at least ten times. The chain links TRBV5-1 to TRBJ2-3; 9 nucleotides agree with TRBD2. Trimming took 7 bases from V and 2 from J; bases not matched to a gene: 2. The CDR3 loop spans 13 amino acids. Germline CDR1 is SGHRS and CDR2 is YFSETQ. The CDR3 DNA is TGCGCCAGCCAGCGGGAGGTCACAGATACGCAGTATTTT. It translates to CASQREVTDTQYF. Full variable domain (outside the CDR3, taken from reference TRBV5-1 and TRBJ2-3): KAGVTQTPRYLIKTRGQQVTLSCSPISGHRSVSWYQQTPGQGLQFLFEYFSETQRNKGNFPGRFSGRQFSNSRSEMNVSTLELGDSALYLCASQREVTDTQYFGPGTRLTVL.

Ten or more counts support this clonotype. The chain uses TRBV3-1 and TRBJ2-1; 12 positions agree with TRBD2. Trimming at V came to 1 base and at J to 7 bases, leaving 17 bases not matched to a gene. The CDR3 is 20 amino acids. Per the germline V gene, CDR1 is LGHDT and CDR2 is YNNKEL (reference sequence). The CDR3 spells CASSQVFLGVTSGSGNEQFF. DNA of the CDR3: TGTGCCAGCAGCCAAGTTTTTCTCGGGGTGACTAGCGGGAGTGGGAATGAGCAGTTCTTC.

Many counts were recorded for this clonotype. This sequence joins TRBV24-1 and TRBJ2-1, with 10 bases that match TRBD1. CDR3 length: 15 residues. Looked up from germline, CDR1 is KGHDR and CDR2 is SFDVKD. J gave up 8 bases and V 4 bases, and 7 bases lay outside the gene matches. CDR3 protein: CATSDRDRGNDEQFF. The CDR3 bases are TGTGCCACCAGTGACAGGGACAGGGGAAACGATGAGCAGTTCTTC.

Remarks on this clonotype: One junction end disagrees with the germline gene, perhaps due to a read error. The chain is built from TRBV20-1 and TRBJ2-3, with TRBD1 as a possible D gene (6 bases). Germline CDR1 reads DFQATT; CDR2 reads SNEGSKA (reference sequence). This CDR3 contains 16 residues. The CDR3, as DNA: TGCAGTGCTAGAGGGGTTACAGGGAGTGCCACAGATACACAGTATTTT. Amino acid sequence: CSARGVTGSATDTQYF.

This clonotype was counted between two and nine times. This rearrangement joins TRBV10-3 to TRBJ1-6; 7 nucleotides agree with TRBD1. V shed 10 bases, J shed 7 bases, and the junction held 7 bases outside the gene matches. The CDR3 contains 13 residues. From germline, CDR1 is ENHRY and CDR2 SYGVKD. In nucleotides, the CDR3 is TGTGCCAGACGACCGGACAGGAATTCACCCCTCCACTTT. Protein: CARRPDRNSPLHF.

At least ten counts were recorded for this clonotype. The V gene is TRBV11-2, the J gene TRBJ2-5; D gene ambiguous. This CDR3 has 13 amino acids. Between the trimmed V and J ends, which lost 2 bases and 9 bases, there was a span of 13 bases. Germline assignment: CDR1 SGHAT and CDR2 FQNNGV. This CDR3 is CASSLPSSRAQYF. CDR3 nucleotide sequence: TGTGCCAGCAGCTTACCCTCTTCTCGGGCCCAGTACTTC.

The chain couples TRBV2 to TRBJ2-3; D is uncertain. Trimming took off 9 bases at V and 0 bases at J, with 16 bases between the two ends. CDR1 is SNHLY and CDR2 is FYNNEI in the germline V gene. CDR3 size: 15 residues. CDR3 in DNA: TGTGCCAGTCTGCCCGGGCAGACAAGCACAGATACGCAGTATTTT. It yields the protein CASLPGQTSTDTQYF.

This clonotype was seen repeatedly, ten times or more. The genes are TRBV3-1 and TRBJ2-3; tentative D call: TRBD1 (6 bases). Germline CDR1 LGHDT, CDR2 YNNKEL (reference sequence). This CDR3 is 15 amino acids long. With 2 bases removed from V and 1 base from J, the gap between germline ends came to 10 bases. CDR3 region: CASSQKTGGTDTQYF. DNA for the CDR3: TGTGCCAGCAGCCAAAAGACAGGAGGCACAGATACGCAGTATTTT.

This clonotype has ten or more counts. The chain has TRBV2 and TRBJ2-1; possibly TRBD2 for D (7 bases). Trimming removed 2 bases from V and 8 bases from J, with 16 bases in between. The CDR3 sequence is 15 residues long. Germline V gene sequence: CDR1 SNHLY, CDR2 FYNNEI. CDR3 residues: CASSENGGLSDEQFF. The CDR3 nucleotides are TGTGCCAGCAGTGAAAACGGGGGGCTCTCGGATGAGCAGTTCTTC.

This clonotype was seen a handful of times. The V and J genes are TRBV7-9 and TRBJ1-2; 7 bases are a match to TRBD1. V lost 1 base to trimming and J lost 8 bases; unmatched junction nucleotides: 7. Germline CDR1 SEHNR, CDR2 FQNEAQ (reference sequence). The CDR3 has 14 residues. CDR3 sequence reads: CASSLETGPRGYTF. Here the CDR3 DNA reads TGTGCCAGCAGCTTAGAGACAGGGCCTAGGGGCTACACCTTC.

This clonotype was detected many times. The chain combines TRBV2 with TRBJ2-5; D unclear. V shed 1 base and J shed 1 base, with 7 bases lying between them. The germline CDR1 and CDR2 sequences are SNHLY and FYNNEI. This CDR3 spans 14 amino acids. The CDR3 reads CASSEGWAQETQYF. CDR3 nucleotide sequence: TGTGCCAGCAGTGAAGGTTGGGCCCAAGAGACCCAGTACTTC.

In regard to this clonotype: A read error may produce the germline difference seen at one junction end. Written as DNA, the CDR3 is TGCACCAGCAGCCCACTGGGACACTCGAACACTGAAGCTTTCTTT. This encodes CTSSPLGHSNTEAFF. The V call is TRBV5-1, the J call TRBJ1-1, with D possibly being TRBD1 (6 bases). CDR1 is SGHRS, CDR2 YFSETQ, per germline. The CDR3 extends over 15 amino acids.

This chain links TRBV7-8 with TRBJ1-2; TRBD1 aligns across 8 bases. The CDR3 covers 12 residues. The germline CDR1 and CDR2 sequences are SGHVS and FQNEAQ. The V gene end was trimmed by 3 bases and the J gene end by 12 bases; junction bases not matched to a gene: 6. CDR3 loop: CASSFRQGTHTF. The CDR3 DNA reads as TGTGCCAGCAGCTTCAGACAGGGGACCCACACCTTC.

This clonotype was seen many times. The chain recombines TRBV20-1 with TRBJ2-3; maybe TRBD2 (5 bases). CDR1 and CDR2 from the germline V gene are DFQATT and SNEGSKA (reference sequence). The CDR3 loop spans 14 amino acids. V gave up 4 bases and J gave up 2 bases, with 13 bases separating them. CDR3 region: CSATGLLLTDTQYF. In nucleotides, the CDR3 is TGCAGTGCTACAGGACTTCTTCTCACAGATACGCAGTATTTT.

This clonotype occurred a few times. CDR3 in amino acids: CASSQFGNQPQHF. The CDR3 coding sequence is TGTGCCAGCAGCCAATTCGGGAATCAGCCCCAGCATTTT. J is TRBJ1-5 and V is TRBV14; D gene ambiguous. Trimming pared 2 bases from V and 4 bases from J, leaving 6 bases between. CDR1 and CDR2 from the germline V gene are SGHDN and FVKESK. There are 13 residues in the CDR3.

This clonotype appeared many times. V and J are TRBV7-6 and TRBJ2-7, with D perhaps being TRBD1 or TRBD2 (5 bases each). Germline CDR1 and CDR2: SGHVS and FNYEAQ. The CDR3 is 13 residues long. V lost 1 base, J lost 9 bases, and 13 bases lay in between. The CDR3 coding sequence is TGTGCCAGCAGCTTAGGGGGACCAACCGGGCAGTACTTC. Protein product: CASSLGGPTGQYF.

V usage is TRBV20-1 and J usage is TRBJ1-5; TRBD1 aligns across 8 bases. CDR1 DFQATT and CDR2 SNEGSKA come from the germline V gene (reference sequence). The CDR3 totals 15 residues. The V gene end was trimmed by 5 bases and the J gene end by 4 bases; junction bases not matched to a gene: 10. The CDR3 bases are TGCAGTGCTCACGCGCCAGGGGGCGCGAATCAGCCCCAGCATTTT. Amino acid sequence: CSAHAPGGANQPQHF.

This clonotype showed up many times. The chain combines TRBV7-9 with TRBJ2-7, with D perhaps assigned TRBD1 or TRBD2 (5 bases each). CDR1 and CDR2 from the germline V gene are SEHNR and FQNEAQ (reference sequence). Trimming took off 4 bases at V and 4 bases at J, with 17 bases between the two ends. There are 15 residues in the CDR3. DNA for the CDR3: TGTGCCAGCAGCTCTCACCGGGACCAAGCGTACGAGCAGTACTTC. Protein sequence: CASSSHRDQAYEQYF.

The chain carries TRBV6-1 and TRBJ2-1; D ambiguous. The V end was cut by 5 bases, the J end by 4 bases, with 9 bases between. The germline V gene encodes CDR1 MNHNS and CDR2 SASEGT. The CDR3 consists of 13 residues. The CDR3 DNA is TGTGCCAGCAGTAGCGTCGGGTACAATGAGCAGTTCTTC. It encodes CASSSVGYNEQFF.

This clonotype occurred many times. The chain links TRBV20-1 to TRBJ2-1; tentatively, D is TRBD1 or TRBD2 (6 bases each). With 0 bases removed from V and 4 bases from J, the gap between germline ends came to 13 bases. Germline V gene data show CDR1 as DFQATT and CDR2 as SNEGSKA (reference sequence). This CDR3 is 15 amino acids long. CDR3 amino acids: CSARDPGGTYNEQFF. CDR3 in DNA: TGCAGTGCTAGAGATCCCGGGGGCACTTACAATGAGCAGTTCTTC.

In its sample, this clonotype was seen many times. The chain carries TRBV2 and TRBJ2-7, with 8 bases that match TRBD1. V trimming: 9 bases; J trimming: 0 bases; junction bases outside the gene matches: 19. The CDR3 contains 18 residues. CDR1 SNHLY and CDR2 FYNNEI come from the germline V gene. CDR3 protein: CASLKRTGFSSDSYEQYF. The DNA of the CDR3 is TGTGCCAGTCTGAAGAGGACAGGGTTTTCTAGCGACTCCTACGAGCAGTACTTC.